This TCR beta chain was recovered during a study of CD8 T cells in ankylosing spondylitis. CDR1 is MNHEY, CDR2 SMNVEV, per germline (reference sequence). The CDR3 loop spans 12 amino acids. V lost 3 bases and J lost 12; bases outside the gene matches: 6. TCRdb re-derived calls from the 5' RACE reads in MiXCR, one entry per CDR3 protein. The sample records a few hundred thousand distinct CDR3 sequences, about 20% being singletons. This clonotype was seen a few times. Its antigen is as yet unknown. Study-wide points: CD8+ disease-linked clones were present at relatively low frequencies in blood.

Sequences were obtained from blood, either unsorted or a sorted T cell fraction (not recorded which). V and J are TRBV27 and TRBJ2-3; 7 bases map to TRBD2. This TCR was recovered from a male donor with ankylosing spondylitis or in good health (not recorded which). This CDR3 is CASSFTGTIQYF. The DNA for the CDR3 is TGTGCCAGCAGTTTCACCGGGACTATTCAGTATTTT.